The 20 T cell receptor beta chains below come from one sample, sequenced in a study of CD8 T cells in ankylosing spondylitis. Using its own MiXCR run on the 5' RACE reads, TCRdb lists one record per CDR3 protein. This table has some 240,000 distinct CDR3 sequences, less than 10% appearing once. The sequenced sample consisted of blood, either unsorted or a sorted T cell fraction (not recorded which). The receptors originated from a male donor with ankylosing spondylitis or in good health (not recorded which).

This clonotype has ten or more counts. The chain recombines TRBV14 with TRBJ1-1, with D perhaps TRBD1 (6 bases). V was cut by 10 bases and J by 1 base, with 10 bases left in between. This CDR3 comprises 12 residues. The germline V gene has CDR1 SGHDN and CDR2 FVKESK. CDR3 protein: CANQGGNTEAFF. The DNA of the CDR3 is TGTGCCAACCAAGGGGGGAACACTGAAGCTTTCTTT.

The chain uses TRBV28 and TRBJ1-2, with a possible D match to TRBD1 (5 bases). Germline lookup yields CDR1 MDHEN and CDR2 SYDVKM. There are 14 residues in the CDR3. Between the trimmed V and J ends, which lost 1 base and 4 bases, there was a span of 10 bases. DNA of the CDR3: TGTGCCAGCAGTTTATTAGACAGCGGCTATGGCTACACCTTC. Protein: CASSLLDSGYGYTF.

This clonotype occurred many times. The rearrangement links TRBV7-3 to TRBJ2-2; D is ambiguous. Trimming shortened V by 5 bases and J by 0 bases, and 4 bases separated the two germline ends. The CDR3 is 13 residues long. The germline gives CDR1 SGHTA, CDR2 FQGTGA. CDR3 in amino acids: CASSMANTGELFF. The CDR3 coding sequence is TGTGCCAGCAGCATGGCGAACACCGGGGAGCTGTTTTTT.

In its sample, this clonotype was seen many times. One end of the junction is discordant with germline, which a read error may explain. V is TRBV7-9 and J is TRBJ1-4; a weak D match, TRBD1 (5 bases). The CDR3 loop spans 13 amino acids. Germline V gene data show CDR1 as SEHNR and CDR2 as FQNEAQ (reference sequence). The CDR3 spells CAGSTQGYEKLFF. CDR3 DNA: TGTGCCGGCAGCACCCAGGGATACGAAAAACTGTTTTTT.

This clonotype was observed a handful of times. The J gene is TRBJ2-1, the V gene TRBV7-8; 11 nucleotides align to TRBD2. This CDR3 contains 15 residues. V lost 3 bases and J lost 3; bases outside the gene matches: 1. The germline V gene has CDR1 SGHVS and CDR2 FQNEAQ. CDR3 amino acids: CASSFGTSGYNEQFF. Here the CDR3 DNA reads TGTGCCAGCAGCTTCGGGACTAGCGGCTACAATGAGCAGTTCTTC. Based on the CDR3 plus reference TRBV7-8 and TRBJ2-1, the full variable domain is GAGVSQSPRYKVAKRGQDVALRCDPISGHVSLFWYQQALGQGPEFLTYFQNEAQLDKSGLPSDRFFAERPEGSVSTLKIQRTQQEDSAVYLCASSFGTSGYNEQFFGPGTRLTVL.

The J gene is TRBJ1-2, the V gene TRBV12-3 or TRBV12-4; D remains ambiguous. The CDR3 contains 12 residues. V lost 8 bases and J lost 3, with 10 bases in between. CDR3 residues: CASQASDYGYTF. The CDR3 region has the DNA TGTGCCAGCCAGGCCAGCGACTATGGCTACACCTTC.

This clonotype has a handful of counts. The chain is built from TRBV5-1 and TRBJ2-7; D unresolved. The CDR3 runs 14 residues. CDR1 is SGHRS and CDR2 is YFSETQ in the germline V gene. Trimming removed 4 bases at V and 0 bases at J, with 11 bases between. The CDR3 DNA is TGCGCCAGCAGCCCAGACACAACCTCCTACGAGCAGTACTTC. Its protein product is CASSPDTTSYEQYF.

In its sample, this clonotype was seen many times. The rearrangement joins TRBV6-2 or TRBV6-3 to TRBJ2-7; a possible D gene is TRBD1 (5 bases). V lost 2 bases and J 6 bases, leaving 11 bases between the germline ends. CDR1 and CDR2 from the germline V gene are MNHEY and SVGEGT. CDR3 length: 13 amino acids. The CDR3 DNA reads as TGTGCCAGCAGTTACGCGGCAGGGCGCGAGCAGTACTTC. Amino acids: CASSYAAGREQYF.

The V gene is TRBV7-6, the J gene TRBJ2-7; D ambiguous. The CDR3 extends over 13 amino acids. The V and J ends lost 1 base and 4 bases respectively, with 8 bases between them. Germline assignment: CDR1 SGHVS and CDR2 FNYEAQ. The CDR3 reads CASSLEAFYEQYF. DNA of the CDR3: TGTGCCAGCAGCTTAGAAGCCTTTTACGAGCAGTACTTC.

V and J are TRBV4-1 and TRBJ2-3; D is undetermined. This CDR3 is 15 amino acids long. The germline V and J ends were trimmed by 0 bases and 5 bases, with 12 bases remaining between them. Per the germline V gene, CDR1 is MGHRA and CDR2 is YSYEKL. The CDR3 reads CASSQEGYNVDTQYF. In DNA, the CDR3 is TGCGCCAGCAGCCAAGAGGGATATAACGTAGATACGCAGTATTTT.

This clonotype was found a few times. This rearrangement joins TRBV24-1 to TRBJ1-1; 7 nucleotides align to TRBD1. This CDR3 has 15 amino acids. Trimming removed 2 bases from V and 10 bases from J; junction bases left unmatched: 12. The germline CDR1 and CDR2 sequences are KGHDR and SFDVKD. CDR3 protein: CATSDSQRDSPVAFF. The CDR3 nucleotides are TGTGCCACCAGTGATTCCCAAAGGGACAGCCCCGTAGCTTTCTTT.

The genes are TRBV5-5 and TRBJ2-7; 12 bases align to TRBD2. The V segment lost 4 bases and the J segment 3 bases; nucleotides outside the gene matches: 5. Germline CDR1 and CDR2: SGHKS and YYEKEE (reference sequence). The CDR3 length is 15 residues. Here the CDR3 reads CASSPGLAGIYEQYF. The CDR3 region has the DNA TGTGCCAGCAGCCCCGGACTAGCGGGGATCTACGAGCAGTACTTC.

This clonotype was observed at least ten times. The V gene is TRBV4-1, the J gene TRBJ2-1; D unresolved. V was cut by 1 base and J by 0 bases, with 4 bases left in between. Germline V lookup: CDR1 MGHRA, CDR2 YSYEKL. This CDR3 spans 14 amino acids. The CDR3 region is CASSQASSYNEQFF. For the CDR3, the DNA is TGCGCCAGCAGCCAAGCTAGCTCCTACAATGAGCAGTTCTTC.

Within the sample, this clonotype is medium-sized (0.01 to 0.1%). The chain combines TRBV4-1 with TRBJ2-1, with TRBD2 matching 8 bases. The CDR3 runs to 16 residues. V shed 0 bases and J 5 bases; nucleotides not matched to a gene: 6. Germline assignment: CDR1 MGHRA and CDR2 YSYEKL. The CDR3, as DNA: TGCGCCAGCAGCCAAGATGGTAGCGGGGCGGACAATGAGCAGTTCTTC. This gives the protein CASSQDGSGADNEQFF.

This clonotype was detected ten times or more. The rearrangement links TRBV6-5 to TRBJ1-1; the D gene is possibly TRBD1 (5 bases). The CDR3 sequence is 17 residues long. The germline CDR1 and CDR2 sequences are MNHEY and SVGAGI. With 0 bases removed from V and 0 bases from J, the gap between germline ends came to 14 bases. CDR3 nucleotide sequence: TGTGCCAGCAGTTACTCCCCCAGGGAGGCGATGAACACTGAAGCTTTCTTT. Its protein product is CASSYSPREAMNTEAFF.

V and J are TRBV15 and TRBJ2-5; TRBD1 matches 9 bases. The CDR3 covers 15 residues. J was trimmed by 4 bases and V by 5 bases; bases with no gene match: 8. The germline CDR1 and CDR2 sequences are LNHNV and YYDKDF (reference sequence). The CDR3 sequence: CATSSRTGVVETQYF. The CDR3 DNA is TGTGCCACCAGCTCACGGACAGGGGTAGTAGAGACCCAGTACTTC. Together with reference TRBV15 and TRBJ2-5, the CDR3 gives the full variable domain: DAMVIQNPRYQVTQFGKPVTLSCSQTLNHNVMYWYQQKSSQAPKLLFHYYDKDFNNEADTPDNFQSRRPNTSFCFLDIRSPGLGDTAMYLCATSSRTGVVETQYFGPGTRLLVL.

This clonotype showed up many times. The genes are TRBV5-5 and TRBJ1-1, with D unresolved. V lost 1 base and J lost 7, with 20 bases in between. The CDR3 sequence is 16 residues long. The germline V gene encodes CDR1 SGHKS and CDR2 YYEKEE (reference sequence). The CDR3 region is CASSLMGAPGRSEAFF. DNA for the CDR3: TGTGCCAGCAGCTTGATGGGAGCCCCTGGGAGGAGTGAAGCTTTCTTT.

Ten or more counts support this clonotype. The rearrangement joins TRBV29-1 to TRBJ2-5, with D perhaps TRBD1 (6 bases). The CDR3 runs 15 residues. Germline V gives CDR1 SQVTM, CDR2 ANQGSEA. V was shortened by 4 bases and J by 5 bases, with 20 bases between the two germline ends. DNA for the CDR3: TGCAGCGTTGCTCGGTTGACAGACCAGGGGGAGACCCAGTACTTC. Translating gives CSVARLTDQGETQYF.

CDR3 bases: TGTGCCTGGAGTGAGCATCTGAACAAAGCTTTCTTT. It codes for CAWSEHLNKAFF. The gene calls are TRBV30 and TRBJ1-1; D not certain. CDR1 is GTSNPN and CDR2 is SVGIG in the germline V gene (reference sequence). Trimming removed 1 base from V and 9 bases from J, with 12 bases in between. The length of the CDR3 is 12 residues.

In its sample, this clonotype was seen many times. J is TRBJ1-1 and V is TRBV20-1, with TRBD1 matching over 7 bases. The V and J ends lost 2 bases and 3 bases, in that order; junction bases with no gene match: 6. Germline V gene data show CDR1 as DFQATT and CDR2 as SNEGSKA (reference sequence). There are 14 residues in the CDR3. The CDR3 coding sequence is TGCAGTGCTAGACCGGGACAGATTCACACTGAAGCTTTCTTT. Amino acid sequence: CSARPGQIHTEAFF.